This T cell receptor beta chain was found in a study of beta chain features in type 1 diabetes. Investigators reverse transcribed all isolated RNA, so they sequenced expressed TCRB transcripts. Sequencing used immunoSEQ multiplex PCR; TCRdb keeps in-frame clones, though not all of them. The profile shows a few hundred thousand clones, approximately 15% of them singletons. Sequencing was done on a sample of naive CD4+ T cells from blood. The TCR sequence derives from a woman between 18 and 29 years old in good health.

CDR3 nucleotide sequence: TGTGCCAGCAGTGAAAGTCGGGTAGCGACAAATCAGCCCCAGCATTTT. Encoded protein: CASSESRVATNQPQHF. V gene TRBV6-1 combines with J gene TRBJ1-5; no clear D gene. CDR1 and CDR2 from the germline V gene are MNHNS and SASEGT. Trimming took 2 bases from V and 4 from J, leaving 15 bases between them. The CDR3 totals 16 residues.